This entry describes one T cell receptor (beta chain). The data were produced by immunoSEQ multiplex PCR, yet TCRdb's version contains in-frame clones alone and is incomplete. The table lists hundreds of thousands of clones, roughly nine tenths of them singletons. This CDR3 comprises 16 residues. Germline V gene sequence: CDR1 SGHTA, CDR2 FQGTGA. Deletions cut 2 bases from V and 1 base from J, with 14 bases between. This record belongs to a study of blood T cell repertoires in COVID-19. At the level of the study: Material from acute and convalescent COVID-19 was sourced from the United States, Italy and Spain. T cells, B-cell-depleted T cells, or PBMCs provided the cDNA or gDNA that served as material.

The rearrangement links TRBV7-3 to TRBJ2-5; D perhaps matches TRBD1 (6 bases). This sequence was found in a woman between 35 and 50 years old who had recovered from COVID-19. Sequencing was performed on PBMCs or T cells enriched from blood (not recorded which). CDR3 residues: CASSLFAGAGQETQYF. In nucleotides, the CDR3 is TGTGCCAGCAGCTTATTCGCAGGGGCAGGCCAAGAGACCCAGTACTTC.